The clone carrying this T cell receptor beta chain has ten or more counts. Its antigen is unidentified. The sample comes from a study of human T cells and chemical hapten exposure. The study, taken as a whole, reports: Among TCRs, those above 1 in 1000 frequency were unaffected by DPC sensitization.

V shed 6 bases and J shed 3 bases, with 12 bases lying between them. CDR1 and CDR2 (germline): SQVTM, ANQGSEA. This CDR3 comprises 12 residues. Time point given: pre-sensitization, week 0. Treatment denoted: therapeutic diphenylcyclopropenone sensitization with weekly scalp DPC. TCRdb called the RACE reads again in MiXCR, with one record for every CDR3 protein. This repertoire shows 300,000 to 400,000 distinct CDR3 sequences, roughly 5% found once; its top ten account for 2.5% to 3%. The source is a woman aged 50 to 60 with alopecia areata. Some clones in this sample may be carry-over from other donors' samples. The source was whole blood, collected in connection with sensitization to the hapten diphenylcyclopropenone (DPC). V and J are TRBV29-1 and TRBJ2-7, with unresolved D. The CDR3 DNA is TGCAGCGTCGAGGACGGAATCTACGAGCAGTACTTC. This encodes CSVEDGIYEQYF.